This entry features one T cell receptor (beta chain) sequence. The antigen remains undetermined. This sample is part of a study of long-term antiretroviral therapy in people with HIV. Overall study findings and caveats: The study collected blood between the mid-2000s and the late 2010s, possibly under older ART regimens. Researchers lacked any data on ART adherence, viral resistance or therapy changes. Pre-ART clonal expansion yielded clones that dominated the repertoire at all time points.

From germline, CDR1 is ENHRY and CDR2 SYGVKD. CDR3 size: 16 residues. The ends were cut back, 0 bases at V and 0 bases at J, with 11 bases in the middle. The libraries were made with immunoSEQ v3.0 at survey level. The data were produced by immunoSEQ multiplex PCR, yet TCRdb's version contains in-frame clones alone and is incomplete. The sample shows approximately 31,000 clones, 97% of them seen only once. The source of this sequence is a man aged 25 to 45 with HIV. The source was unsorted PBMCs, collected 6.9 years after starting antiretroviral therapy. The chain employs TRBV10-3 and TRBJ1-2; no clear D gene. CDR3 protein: CAISESRQRPNYGYTF. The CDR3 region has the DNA TGTGCCATCAGTGAGTCAAGGCAGCGCCCTAACTATGGCTACACCTTC.